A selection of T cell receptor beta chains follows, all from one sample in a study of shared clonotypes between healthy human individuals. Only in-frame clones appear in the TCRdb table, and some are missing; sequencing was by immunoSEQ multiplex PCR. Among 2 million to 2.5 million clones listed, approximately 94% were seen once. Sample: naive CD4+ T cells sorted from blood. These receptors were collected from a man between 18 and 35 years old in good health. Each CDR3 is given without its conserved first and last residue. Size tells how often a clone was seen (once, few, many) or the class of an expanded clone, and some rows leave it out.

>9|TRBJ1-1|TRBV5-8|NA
ASPSNTEAF
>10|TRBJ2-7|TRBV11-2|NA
ASSFTGYEQY
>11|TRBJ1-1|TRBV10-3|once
AITEGANTEAF
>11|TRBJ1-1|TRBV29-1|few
SVVGNGDTEAF
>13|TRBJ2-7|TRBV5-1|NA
ASSLDYLGFYEQY
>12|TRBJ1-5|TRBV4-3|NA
ASSPGRGGQPQH
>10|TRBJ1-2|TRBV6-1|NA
ASSAGDYGYT
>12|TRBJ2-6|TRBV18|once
ASSPGGGANVLT
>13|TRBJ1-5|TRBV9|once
ASHPGEDSNQPQH
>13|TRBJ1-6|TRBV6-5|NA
ASSYGRQGNSPLH
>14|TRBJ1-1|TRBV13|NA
ASRESVGLGSAEAF
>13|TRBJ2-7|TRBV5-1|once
ASSLGPGINYEQY
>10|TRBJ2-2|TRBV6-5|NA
ASNEYTGELF
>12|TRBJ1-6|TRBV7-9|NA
ASSLTQINSPLH
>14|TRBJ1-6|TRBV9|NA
ASSIGQGAINSPLH
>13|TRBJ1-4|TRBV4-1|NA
ASSQEGYPNEKLF
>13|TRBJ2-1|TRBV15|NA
ATSSGTGIGNEQF
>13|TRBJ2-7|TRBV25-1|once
ASSATGQGRDEQY
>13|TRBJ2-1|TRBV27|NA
ASSISGSSYNEQF
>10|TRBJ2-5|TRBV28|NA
ASSSAGETQY
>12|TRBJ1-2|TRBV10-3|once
AISESQGDDGYT
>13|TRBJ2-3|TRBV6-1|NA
ASSQQGGSTDTQY
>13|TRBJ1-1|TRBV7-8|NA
ASSLDGGRNTEAF
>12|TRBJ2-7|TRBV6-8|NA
ASSLNRLVYEQY
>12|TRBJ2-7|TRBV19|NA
ASSAAGGSYEQY
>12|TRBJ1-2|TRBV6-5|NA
ASRRQGLDYGYT
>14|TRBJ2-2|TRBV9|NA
ASSPTDRAFTGELF
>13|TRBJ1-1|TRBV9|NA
ASSGTESGNTEAF
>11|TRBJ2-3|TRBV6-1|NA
ASSGQGSDTQY
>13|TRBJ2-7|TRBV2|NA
ASSERLAGGYEQY
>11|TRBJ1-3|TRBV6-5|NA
ASSPEISNTIY
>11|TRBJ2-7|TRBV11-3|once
ASSNRVSDEQY
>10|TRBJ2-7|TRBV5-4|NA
ASSKTDYEQY
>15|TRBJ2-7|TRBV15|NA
ATSRAGTGGFPYEQY
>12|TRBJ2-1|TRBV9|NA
ASTLGTGYNEQF
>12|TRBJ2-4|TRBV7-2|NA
AVKGAVLSDIQY
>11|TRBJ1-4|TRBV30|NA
AWIRRNGEKLF
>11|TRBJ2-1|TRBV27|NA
ATGTGGLNEQF
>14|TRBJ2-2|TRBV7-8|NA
ASSPGQGANTGELF
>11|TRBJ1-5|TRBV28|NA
ASSDRVVQPQH